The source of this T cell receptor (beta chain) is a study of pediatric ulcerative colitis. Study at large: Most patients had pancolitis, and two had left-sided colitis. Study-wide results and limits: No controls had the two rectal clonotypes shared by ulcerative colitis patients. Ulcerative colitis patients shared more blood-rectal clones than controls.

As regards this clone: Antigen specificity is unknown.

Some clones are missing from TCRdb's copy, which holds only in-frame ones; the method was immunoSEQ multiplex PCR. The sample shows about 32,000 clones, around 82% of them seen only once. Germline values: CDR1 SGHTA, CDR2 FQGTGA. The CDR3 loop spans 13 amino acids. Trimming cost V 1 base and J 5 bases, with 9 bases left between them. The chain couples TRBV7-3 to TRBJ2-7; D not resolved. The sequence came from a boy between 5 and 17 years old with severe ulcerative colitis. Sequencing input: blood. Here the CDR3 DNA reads TGTGCCAGCAGCTTAAGGCCAAGCGACGAGCAGTACTTC. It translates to CASSLRPSDEQYF.